What follows are 10 T cell receptor beta chains derived from one specimen sequenced in a study of shared T cell receptors in the human thymus. Assay: immunoSEQ multiplex PCR; the TCRdb copy retains only in-frame clones and omits some. The sample records approximately 490,000 clones, 70% to 80% being singletons. These data are also associated with another study on human thymus T cells.

Sequencing used thymocytes. The receptors stem from a boy in the first two years of life with a congenital heart defect.

The chain employs TRBV23-1 and TRBJ2-7, with 8 bases that match TRBD1. TRBV23-1 is identified as an open reading frame with a role that is uncertain. With 0 bases clipped from V and 3 bases from J, the junction kept 7 bases outside the gene matches. The length of the CDR3 is 16 residues. The CDR3 DNA reads TGCGCCAGCAGTCAATCGGTTCCAGGGGGCAACTACGAGCAGTACTTC. Translation: CASSQSVPGGNYEQYF.

The rearrangement uses TRBV5-1 and TRBJ2-7; TRBD2 aligns across 13 bases. In germline, CDR1 is SGHRS, CDR2 YFSETQ. The CDR3 is 15 residues long. Germline trimming cut 3 bases from V and 4 bases from J; bases unmatched to any gene: 4. The CDR3 DNA follows: TGCGCCAGCAGCTGGGGGACTAGCGGGATGTACGAGCAGTACTTC. Amino acids: CASSWGTSGMYEQYF.

The chain has TRBV7-8 and TRBJ2-5, with D perhaps matching TRBD2 (6 bases). The CDR3 runs 15 residues. Germline-derived CDR1 and CDR2 are SGHVS and FQNEAQ. Trimming stripped 5 bases from V and 3 bases from J, with 16 bases between. This CDR3 is CASSLAWRGKETQYF. The CDR3 DNA is TGTGCCAGCAGCCTCGCGTGGAGGGGAAAAGAGACCCAGTACTTC. Filled out from reference TRBV7-8 and TRBJ2-5, the complete variable domain reads GAGVSQSPRYKVAKRGQDVALRCDPISGHVSLFWYQQALGQGPEFLTYFQNEAQLDKSGLPSDRFFAERPEGSVSTLKIQRTQQEDSAVYLCASSLAWRGKETQYFGPGTRLLVL.

The V and J genes are TRBV5-4 and TRBJ2-6; weak D call: TRBD1 (6 bases). Germline V CDR1 and CDR2: SGHNT, YYREEE (reference sequence). This CDR3 has 19 amino acids. The V gene lost 0 bases and the J gene lost 3 bases, with 19 bases spanning the gap. CDR3 bases: TGTGCCAGCAGCTTGGTCCCGGAGAACAGGGAAGGTGGGGCCAACGTCCTGACTTTC. Translation gives CASSLVPENREGGANVLTF. Variable domain in full (rest from reference TRBV5-4 and TRBJ2-6): ETGVTQSPTHLIKTRGQQVTLRCSSQSGHNTVSWYQQALGQGPQFIFQYYREEENGRGNFPPRFSGLQFPNYSSELNVNALELDDSALYLCASSLVPENREGGANVLTFGAGSRLTVL.

This clone occurred once. CDR3 loop: CASSFAGKSGANVLTF. DNA of the CDR3: TGTGCCAGCAGCTTTGCAGGCAAGTCTGGGGCCAACGTCCTGACTTTC. J is TRBJ2-6 and V is TRBV5-6; D call uncertain. CDR3 length equals 16 residues. Germline loops: CDR1 SGHDT, CDR2 YYEEEE. V was clipped by 2 bases and J by 1 base, with 10 bases between them. The full variable domain, in which reference TRBV5-6 and TRBJ2-6 provide the parts outside the CDR3, is DAGVTQSPTHLIKTRGQQVTLRCSPKSGHDTVSWYQQALGQGPQFIFQYYEEEERQRGNFPDRFSGHQFPNYSSELNVNALLLGDSALYLCASSFAGKSGANVLTFGAGSRLTVL.

This chain uses TRBV6-1 with TRBJ2-7; D might be TRBD2 (5 bases). The CDR3 sequence is 11 residues long. Germline V CDR1 and CDR2: MNHNS, SASEGT. The CDR3 sequence: CAVGVAHEQYF. The CDR3 DNA reads as TGTGCGGTCGGGGTTGCCCACGAGCAGTACTTC.

The rearrangement uses TRBV30 and TRBJ2-5; D possibly corresponds to TRBD1 (5 bases). The V end was cut by 1 base, the J end by 0 bases, with 18 bases between. Germline CDR1 GTSNPN, CDR2 SVGIG (reference sequence). The CDR3 consists of 17 residues. The CDR3 sequence: CAWSARPDQGNQETQYF. CDR3 coding DNA: TGTGCCTGGAGTGCACGCCCCGACCAGGGAAACCAAGAGACCCAGTACTTC. The variable domain in full, completed from reference TRBV30 and TRBJ2-5, reads SQTIHQWPATLVQPVGSPLSLECTVEGTSNPNLYWYRQAAGRGLQLLFYSVGIGQISSEVPQNLSASRPQDRQFILSSKKLLLSDSGFYLCAWSARPDQGNQETQYFGPGTRLLVL.

The V call is TRBV6-7, the J call TRBJ2-5; tentatively, D is TRBD2 (5 bases). TRBV6-7 is an open reading frame whose function is uncertain. Trimming took 11 bases from V and 4 from J, leaving 26 bases between them. CDR3 size: 16 residues. Here the CDR3 reads CAPSVGEGPAGETQYF. Written as DNA, the CDR3 is TGTGCCCCCTCTGTGGGTGAGGGTCCGGCGGGAGAGACCCAGTACTTC.

This chain connects TRBV7-6 to TRBJ1-5; 7 nucleotides line up with TRBD1. The CDR3 consists of 15 residues. Trimming at V came to 5 bases and at J to 2 bases, leaving 6 bases not matched to a gene. Germline CDR1 reads SGHVS; CDR2 reads FNYEAQ. CDR3: CASSPGDSRNQPQHF. As DNA, the CDR3 is TGTGCCAGCAGCCCGGGGGACAGCCGCAATCAGCCCCAGCATTTT.

CDR3 DNA: TGTGCCAGCAGTTTATGGGACAGGGGTTCCTACGAGCAGTACTTC. Encoded protein: CASSLWDRGSYEQYF. The rearrangement joins TRBV27 to TRBJ2-7, with 10 bases matching TRBD1. The junction had 1 base not matched to a gene; V was cut back by 1 base and J by 1 base. The CDR3 sequence is 15 residues long. CDR1 is MNHEY, CDR2 SMNVEV, per germline (reference sequence).